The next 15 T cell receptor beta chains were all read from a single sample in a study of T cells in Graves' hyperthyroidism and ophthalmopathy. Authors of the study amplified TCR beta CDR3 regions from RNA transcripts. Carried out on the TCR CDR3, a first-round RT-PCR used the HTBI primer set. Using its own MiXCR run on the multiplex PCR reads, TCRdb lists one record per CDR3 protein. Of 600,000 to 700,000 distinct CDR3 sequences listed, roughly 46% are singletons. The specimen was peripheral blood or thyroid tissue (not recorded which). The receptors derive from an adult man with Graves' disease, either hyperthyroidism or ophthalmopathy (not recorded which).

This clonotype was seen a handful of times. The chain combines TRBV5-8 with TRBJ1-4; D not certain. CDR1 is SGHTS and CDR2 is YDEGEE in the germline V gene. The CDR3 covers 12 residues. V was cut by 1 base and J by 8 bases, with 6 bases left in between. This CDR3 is CASSLTQEKLFF. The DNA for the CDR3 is TGTGCCAGCAGCTTGACCCAGGAAAAACTGTTTTTT.

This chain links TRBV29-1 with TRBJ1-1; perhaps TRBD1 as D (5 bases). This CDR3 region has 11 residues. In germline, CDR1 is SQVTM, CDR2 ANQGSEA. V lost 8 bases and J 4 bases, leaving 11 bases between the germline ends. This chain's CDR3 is CSPAGGTEAFF. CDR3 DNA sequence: TGCAGCCCAGCGGGGGGCACTGAAGCTTTCTTT.

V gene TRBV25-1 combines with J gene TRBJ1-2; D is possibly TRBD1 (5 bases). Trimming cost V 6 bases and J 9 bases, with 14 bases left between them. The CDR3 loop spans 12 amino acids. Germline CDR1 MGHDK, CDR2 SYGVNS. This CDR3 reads CASRNAGMSYTF. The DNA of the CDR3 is TGTGCCAGCAGAAATGCAGGGATGAGCTACACCTTC.

CDR3 sequence reads: CASSSESSYEQYF. The CDR3 nucleotides read TGCGCCAGCAGCTCGGAGAGCTCCTACGAGCAGTACTTC. The chain links TRBV5-1 to TRBJ2-7; D remains ambiguous. V lost 3 bases to trimming and J lost 0 bases, with 7 bases between them. The CDR3 sequence is 13 residues long. The germline gives CDR1 SGHRS, CDR2 YFSETQ.

The CDR3 DNA reads as TGTGCCAGCAGCTACGGGACGATCTACGAGCAGTACTTC. Translating it yields CASSYGTIYEQYF. The chain employs TRBV11-1 and TRBJ2-7, with D perhaps given as TRBD1 or TRBD2 (5 bases each). CDR3 length equals 13 residues. V dropped 4 bases and J dropped 3 bases, with 10 bases sitting between them. Germline V gives CDR1 SGHAT, CDR2 FQDESV (reference sequence).

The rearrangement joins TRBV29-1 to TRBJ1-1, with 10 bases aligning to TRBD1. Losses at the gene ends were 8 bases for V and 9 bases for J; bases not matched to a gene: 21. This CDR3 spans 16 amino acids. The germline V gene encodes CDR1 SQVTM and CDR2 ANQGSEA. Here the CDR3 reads CSTLGQGKGLWTQAFF. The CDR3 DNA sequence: TGCAGCACCCTGGGACAGGGGAAAGGTCTGTGGACTCAAGCTTTCTTT.

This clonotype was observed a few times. CDR3 bases: TGTGCCAGCAGTTCCAGCGGGACAGACTATGGCTACACCTTC. Residues: CASSSSGTDYGYTF. The J gene is TRBJ1-2, the V gene TRBV12-3 or TRBV12-4; 7 nucleotides agree with TRBD1. This CDR3 region has 14 residues. J lost 3 bases, V lost 4 bases, and 5 bases had no gene match.

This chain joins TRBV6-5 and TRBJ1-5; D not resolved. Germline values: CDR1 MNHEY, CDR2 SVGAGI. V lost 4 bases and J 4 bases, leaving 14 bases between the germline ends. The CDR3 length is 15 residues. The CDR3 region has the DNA TGTGCCAGCAGTTGGGTCGAGAGTGGTAATCAGCCCCAGCATTTT. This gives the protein CASSWVESGNQPQHF.

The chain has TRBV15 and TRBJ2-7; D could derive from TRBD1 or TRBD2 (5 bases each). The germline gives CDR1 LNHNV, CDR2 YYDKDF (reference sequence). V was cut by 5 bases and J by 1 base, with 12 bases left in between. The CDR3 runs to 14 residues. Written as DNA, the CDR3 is TGTGCCACCAGCTTAGCAGGGACGTCCTACGAGCAGTACTTC. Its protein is CATSLAGTSYEQYF.

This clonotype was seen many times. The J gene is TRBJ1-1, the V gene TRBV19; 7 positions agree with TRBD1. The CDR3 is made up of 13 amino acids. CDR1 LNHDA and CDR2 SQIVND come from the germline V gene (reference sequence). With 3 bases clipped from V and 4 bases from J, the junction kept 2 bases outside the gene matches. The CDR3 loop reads CASSIDRVTEAFF. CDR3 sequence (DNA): TGTGCCAGTAGTATTGACAGGGTCACTGAAGCTTTCTTT.

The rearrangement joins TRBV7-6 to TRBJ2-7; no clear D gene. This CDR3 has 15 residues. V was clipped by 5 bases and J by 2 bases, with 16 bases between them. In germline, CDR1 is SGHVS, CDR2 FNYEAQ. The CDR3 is CASSLRLASAYEQYF. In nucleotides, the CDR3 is TGTGCCAGCAGCCTAAGACTCGCGTCGGCCTACGAGCAGTACTTC.

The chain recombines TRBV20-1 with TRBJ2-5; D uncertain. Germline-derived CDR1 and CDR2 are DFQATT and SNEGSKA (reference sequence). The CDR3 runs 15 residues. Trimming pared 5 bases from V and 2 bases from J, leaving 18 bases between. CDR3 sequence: CSAGSPDTRQETQYF. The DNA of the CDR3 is TGCAGTGCTGGCTCTCCTGACACGAGACAAGAGACCCAGTACTTC.

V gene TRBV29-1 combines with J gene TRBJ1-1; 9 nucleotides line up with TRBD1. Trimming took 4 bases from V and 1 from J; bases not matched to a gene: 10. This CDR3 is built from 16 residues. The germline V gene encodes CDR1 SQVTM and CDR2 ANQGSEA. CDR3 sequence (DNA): TGCAGCGTTGTCCGACAGGGGGAAGGAGCGAACACTGAAGCTTTCTTT. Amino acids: CSVVRQGEGANTEAFF.

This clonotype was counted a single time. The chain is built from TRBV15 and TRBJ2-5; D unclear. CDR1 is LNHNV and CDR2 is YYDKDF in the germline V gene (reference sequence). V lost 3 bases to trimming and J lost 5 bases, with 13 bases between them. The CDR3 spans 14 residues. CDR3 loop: CATSSDPAGETQYF. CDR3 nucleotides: TGTGCCACCAGCAGTGACCCGGCTGGGGAGACCCAGTACTTC. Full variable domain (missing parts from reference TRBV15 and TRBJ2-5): DAMVIQNPRYQVTQFGKPVTLSCSQTLNHNVMYWYQQKSSQAPKLLFHYYDKDFNNEADTPDNFQSRRPNTSFCFLDIRSPGLGDTAMYLCATSSDPAGETQYFGPGTRLLVL.

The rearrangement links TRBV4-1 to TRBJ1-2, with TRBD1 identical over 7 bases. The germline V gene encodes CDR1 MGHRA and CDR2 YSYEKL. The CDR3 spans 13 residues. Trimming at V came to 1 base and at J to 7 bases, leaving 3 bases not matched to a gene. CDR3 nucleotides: TGCGCCAGCAGCCAAGCCCAGGGGGTTGGCTACACCTTC. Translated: CASSQAQGVGYTF.